Shown below are 18 T cell receptor beta chains from a single sample sequenced in a study of naive and memory T cell subsets. Amplification of ligated cDNA took four PCR rounds with SP2 and nested alpha and beta constant primers. TCRdb reprocessed the 5' RACE reads with MiXCR, giving one entry per CDR3 protein. This repertoire shows fewer than 40,000 distinct CDR3 sequences, over 15% found once; its top ten account for 2.6%. The library had UMIs added by 3' ligation of an oligonucleotide to TCR cDNA. These receptor sequences come from a female donor in good health.

This chain joins TRBV11-2 and TRBJ1-2; 7 bases are shared with TRBD1. J gave up 1 base and V 5 bases, and 7 bases lay outside the gene matches. The germline V gene has CDR1 SGHAT and CDR2 FQNNGV. This CDR3 spans 15 amino acids. In DNA, the CDR3 is TGTGCCAGCAGCCTCTCGACAGGGATTAACTATGGCTACACCTTC. The encoded protein is CASSLSTGINYGYTF.

The V call is TRBV12-3 or TRBV12-4, the J call TRBJ1-1; TRBD1 aligns across 7 bases. This CDR3 is 14 amino acids long. V lost 7 bases to trimming and J lost 0 bases; unmatched junction nucleotides: 5. For the CDR3, the DNA is TGTGCCAGCAAGCAGGGGGGATTGAACACTGAAGCTTTCTTT. This encodes CASKQGGLNTEAFF.

The sample holds a few counts of this clonotype. The genes are TRBV6-1 and TRBJ2-7, with D possibly called TRBD1 or TRBD2 (5 bases each). From germline, CDR1 is MNHNS and CDR2 SASEGT. The CDR3 runs 12 residues. The V end was cut by 2 bases, the J end by 6 bases, with 8 bases between. CDR3 bases: TGTGCCAGCAGTGAATTTGGGGGCGAGCAGTACTTC. Amino acid sequence: CASSEFGGEQYF.

This clonotype was observed many times. The chain joins TRBV24-1 to TRBJ2-3; TRBD2 is a possible D gene (7 bases). The germline V gene has CDR1 KGHDR and CDR2 SFDVKD. The V end was cut by 5 bases, the J end by 0 bases, with 14 bases between. The CDR3 covers 16 residues. The CDR3 sequence: CATSGIRGGSTDTQYF. CDR3 DNA: TGTGCCACCAGTGGAATAAGGGGGGGGAGCACAGATACGCAGTATTTT.

This clonotype came up many times. This chain uses TRBV6-1 with TRBJ2-1; the match to TRBD1 covers 7 bases. The CDR3 length is 17 residues. Germline CDR1 and CDR2: MNHNS and SASEGT. J lost 2 bases, V lost 2 bases, and 9 bases had no gene match. CDR3 protein: CASSERSFQGAYNEQFF. The DNA for the CDR3 is TGTGCCAGCAGTGAACGGTCCTTCCAGGGGGCCTACAATGAGCAGTTCTTC.

V is TRBV7-9 and J is TRBJ2-3; 8 bases are shared with TRBD1. Germline loops: CDR1 SEHNR, CDR2 FQNEAQ (reference sequence). V was clipped by 5 bases and J by 0 bases; unmatched bases: 13. The CDR3 runs to 18 residues. The CDR3 region has the DNA TGTGCCAGCAGCCTCGACAGGGGCCGTCGAATTAGCACAGATACGCAGTATTTT. This translates into CASSLDRGRRISTDTQYF. The full variable domain, its missing parts supplied by reference TRBV7-9 and TRBJ2-3, is DTGVSQNPRHKITKRGQNVTFRCDPISEHNRLYWYRQTLGQGPEFLTYFQNEAQLEKSRLLSDRFSAERPKGSFSTLEIQRTEQGDSAMYLCASSLDRGRRISTDTQYFGPGTRLTVL.

This clonotype is judged large (0.1 to 1%). The rearrangement uses TRBV12-3 or TRBV12-4 and TRBJ2-7; TRBD1 agrees at 7 bases. The CDR3 has 12 amino acids. The junction had 6 bases not matched to a gene; V was cut back by 6 bases and J by 7 bases. CDR3 sequence reads: CASSPGTVEQYF. The DNA of the CDR3 is TGTGCCAGCAGCCCCGGGACAGTGGAGCAGTACTTC.

This clonotype was recorded at least ten times. The chain joins TRBV20-1 to TRBJ2-4, with D uncertain. The germline V gene encodes CDR1 DFQATT and CDR2 SNEGSKA (reference sequence). V lost 5 bases and J 0 bases, leaving 11 bases between the germline ends. There are 14 residues in the CDR3. The CDR3 protein is CSAPSTLAKNIQYF. CDR3 bases: TGCAGTGCTCCCTCAACTTTAGCCAAAAACATTCAGTACTTC.

This clonotype has ten or more counts. The chain is built from TRBV14 and TRBJ2-2, with 9 bases fitting TRBD1. Germline CDR1 is SGHDN and CDR2 is FVKESK. The V and J ends lost 4 bases and 3 bases, in that order; junction bases with no gene match: 0. The CDR3 is 14 amino acids. CDR3 loop: CASSRQGDTGELFF. CDR3 nucleotide sequence: TGTGCCAGCAGCCGACAGGGGGACACCGGGGAGCTGTTTTTT. Looking up the rest from reference TRBV14 and TRBJ2-2 gives the full variable domain: EAGVTQFPSHSVIEKGQTVTLRCDPISGHDNLYWYRRVMGKEIKFLLHFVKESKQDESGMPNNRFLAERTGGTYSTLKVQPAELEDSGVYFCASSRQGDTGELFFGEGSRLTVL.

The chain joins TRBV12-3 or TRBV12-4 to TRBJ2-5, with D possibly matching TRBD1 (5 bases). V was trimmed by 1 base and J by 5 bases, leaving 8 bases between them. The CDR3 extends over 13 amino acids. The CDR3 nucleotides are TGTGCCAGCAGTTTAGGCAGGGTGGAGACCCAGTACTTC. It is translated as CASSLGRVETQYF.

The CDR3: CSAHDPRGLNQPQHF. CDR3 nucleotides: TGCAGTGCTCATGACCCCAGGGGCCTGAATCAGCCCCAGCATTTT. V gene TRBV20-1 combines with J gene TRBJ1-5; a possible D gene is TRBD1 (6 bases). V was clipped by 5 bases and J by 4 bases, with 18 bases between them. The CDR3 loop spans 15 amino acids. CDR1 is DFQATT, CDR2 SNEGSKA, per germline (reference sequence).

This clonotype was seen at least ten times. The V call is TRBV20-1, the J call TRBJ2-7; D is possibly TRBD1 (6 bases). Germline loops: CDR1 DFQATT, CDR2 SNEGSKA (reference sequence). The ends were cut back, 5 bases at V and 0 bases at J, with 20 bases in the middle. This CDR3 contains 16 residues. The CDR3: CSAPDSRKIPSYEQYF. Here the CDR3 DNA reads TGCAGTGCTCCGGACAGCCGCAAAATTCCCTCCTACGAGCAGTACTTC.

This clonotype was seen a few times. The genes are TRBV6-5 and TRBJ2-7; D perhaps matches TRBD1 (6 bases). Germline lookup yields CDR1 MNHEY and CDR2 SVGAGI. This CDR3 has 13 residues. V was shortened by 6 bases and J by 3 bases, with 12 bases between the two germline ends. The CDR3 coding sequence is TGTGCCAGCAGCGGACAGATTTTCTACGAGCAGTACTTC. It encodes CASSGQIFYEQYF.

This clonotype came up many times. The CDR3 coding sequence is TGTGCCAGCAGTGAGGGACAGGGGGCGGATACGCAGTATTTT. Amino acid sequence: CASSEGQGADTQYF. The J gene is TRBJ2-3, the V gene TRBV6-1; 12 positions agree with TRBD1. Germline V gives CDR1 MNHNS, CDR2 SASEGT. The length of the CDR3 is 14 residues. The trim removed 3 bases at V and 6 bases at J, leaving 1 base unmatched.

V gene TRBV29-1 combines with J gene TRBJ1-5, with TRBD1 matching 8 bases. Germline V gene sequence: CDR1 SQVTM, CDR2 ANQGSEA. After removal of 2 bases from V and 2 bases from J, the junction contained 5 bases not matched to a gene. This CDR3 spans 15 amino acids. The CDR3 here is CSVETGTGGNQPQHF. CDR3 DNA: TGCAGCGTTGAAACCGGGACAGGAGGCAATCAGCCCCAGCATTTT.

V usage is TRBV7-2 and J usage is TRBJ1-1; possibly TRBD1 for D (6 bases). Germline CDR1 is SGHTA and CDR2 is FQGNSA. Trimming stripped 10 bases from V and 2 bases from J, with 14 bases between. The CDR3 is 13 residues long. The CDR3 spells CATSIQGNTEAFF. CDR3 in DNA: TGTGCCACTTCAATACAGGGTAACACTGAAGCTTTCTTT.

This clonotype turned up a few times. The chain joins TRBV10-3 to TRBJ2-7, with D perhaps given as TRBD1 or TRBD2 (6 bases each). The CDR3 has 15 amino acids. CDR1 is ENHRY and CDR2 is SYGVKD in the germline V gene. Trimming left V 2 bases short and J 2 bases short, with 13 bases between. As DNA, the CDR3 is TGTGCCATCAGTGAGAGACTCGGGGGCACCTACGAGCAGTACTTC. This sequence encodes CAISERLGGTYEQYF.

This clonotype appeared many times. The chain joins TRBV6-6 to TRBJ1-1; 7 bases are a match to TRBD1. Germline assignment: CDR1 MNHNY and CDR2 SVGAGI (reference sequence). The CDR3 contains 15 residues. The J segment lost 3 bases and the V segment lost 2 bases, leaving 6 bases of the junction unmatched. CDR3 bases: TGTGCCAGCAGTTACCCACGGGACAGACACACTGAAGCTTTCTTT. Translation: CASSYPRDRHTEAFF.